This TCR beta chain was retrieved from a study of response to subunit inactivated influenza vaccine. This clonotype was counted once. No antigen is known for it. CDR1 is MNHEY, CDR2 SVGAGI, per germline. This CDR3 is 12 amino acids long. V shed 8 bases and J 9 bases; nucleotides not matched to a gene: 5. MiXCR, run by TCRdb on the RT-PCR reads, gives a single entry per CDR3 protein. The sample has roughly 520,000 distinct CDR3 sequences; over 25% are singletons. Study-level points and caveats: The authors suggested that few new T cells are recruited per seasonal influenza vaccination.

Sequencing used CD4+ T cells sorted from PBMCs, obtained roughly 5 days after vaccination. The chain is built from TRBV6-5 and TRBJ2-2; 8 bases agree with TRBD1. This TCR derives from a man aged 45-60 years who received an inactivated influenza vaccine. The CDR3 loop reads CASRTGLRELFF. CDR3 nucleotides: TGTGCCAGCCGGACAGGGTTAAGGGAGCTGTTTTTT.